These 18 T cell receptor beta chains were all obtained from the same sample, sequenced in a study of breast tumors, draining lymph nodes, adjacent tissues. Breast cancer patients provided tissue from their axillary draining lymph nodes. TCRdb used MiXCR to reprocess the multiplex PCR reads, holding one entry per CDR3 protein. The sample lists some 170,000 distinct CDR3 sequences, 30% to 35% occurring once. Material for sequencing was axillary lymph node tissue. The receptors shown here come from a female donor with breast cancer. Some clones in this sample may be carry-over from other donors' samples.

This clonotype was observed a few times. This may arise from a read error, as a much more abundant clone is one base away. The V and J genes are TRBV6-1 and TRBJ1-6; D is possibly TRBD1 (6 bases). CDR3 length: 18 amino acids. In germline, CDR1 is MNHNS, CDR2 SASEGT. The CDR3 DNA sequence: TGTGCCAGCAGTGAAGCCGACCAGGGGAGCTCCTATAATTCACCCCCCCACTTT. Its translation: CASSEADQGSSYNSPPHF.

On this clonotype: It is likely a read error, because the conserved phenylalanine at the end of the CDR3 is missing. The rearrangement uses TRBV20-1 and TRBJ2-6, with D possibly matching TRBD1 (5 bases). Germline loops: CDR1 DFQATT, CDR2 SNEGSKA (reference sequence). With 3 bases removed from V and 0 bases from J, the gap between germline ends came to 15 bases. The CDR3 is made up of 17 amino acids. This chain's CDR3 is CSASDRGGHSGANVLTL. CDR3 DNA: TGCAGTGCTAGTGATAGGGGCGGACACTCTGGGGCCAACGTCCTGACTCTC.

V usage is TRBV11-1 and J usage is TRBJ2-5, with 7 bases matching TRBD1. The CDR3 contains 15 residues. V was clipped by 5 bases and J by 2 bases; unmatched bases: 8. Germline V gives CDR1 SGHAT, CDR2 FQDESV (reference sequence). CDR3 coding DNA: TGTGCCAGCAGCGGATTCGGGACAGTTCAAGAGACCCAGTACTTC. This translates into CASSGFGTVQETQYF. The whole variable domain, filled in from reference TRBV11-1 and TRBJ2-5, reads EAEVAQSPRYKITEKSQAVAFWCDPISGHATLYWYRQILGQGPELLVQFQDESVVDDSQLPKDRFSAERLKGVDSTLKIQPAELGDSAMYLCASSGFGTVQETQYFGPGTRLLVL.

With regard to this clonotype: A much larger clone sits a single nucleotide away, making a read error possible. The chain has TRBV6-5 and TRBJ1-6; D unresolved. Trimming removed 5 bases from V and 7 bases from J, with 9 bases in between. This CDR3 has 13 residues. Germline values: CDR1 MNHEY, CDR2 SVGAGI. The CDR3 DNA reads TGTGCCAGCAGTCAGACCGAGAATTCACCCCTCCACTTT. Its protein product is CASSQTENSPLHF.

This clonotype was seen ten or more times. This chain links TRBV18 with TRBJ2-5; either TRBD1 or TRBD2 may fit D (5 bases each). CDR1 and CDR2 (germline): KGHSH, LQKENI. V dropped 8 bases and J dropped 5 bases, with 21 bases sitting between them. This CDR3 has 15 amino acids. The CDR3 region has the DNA TGTGCCAGCAGCCCAACCCCCCGGGGCGGGGAGACCCAGTACTTC. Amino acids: CASSPTPRGGETQYF.

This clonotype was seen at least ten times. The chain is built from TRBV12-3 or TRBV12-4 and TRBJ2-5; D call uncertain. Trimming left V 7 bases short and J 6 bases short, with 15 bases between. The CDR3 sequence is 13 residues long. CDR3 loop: CASTNYLGKTQYF. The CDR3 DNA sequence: TGTGCCAGCACCAATTATTTAGGGAAGACCCAGTACTTC.

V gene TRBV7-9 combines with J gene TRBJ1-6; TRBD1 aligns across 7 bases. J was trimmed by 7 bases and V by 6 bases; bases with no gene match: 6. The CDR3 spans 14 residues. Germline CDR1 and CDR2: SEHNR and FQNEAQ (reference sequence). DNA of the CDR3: TGTGCCAGCAGTCCGACAGGGATGAATTCACCCCTCCACTTT. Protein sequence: CASSPTGMNSPLHF.

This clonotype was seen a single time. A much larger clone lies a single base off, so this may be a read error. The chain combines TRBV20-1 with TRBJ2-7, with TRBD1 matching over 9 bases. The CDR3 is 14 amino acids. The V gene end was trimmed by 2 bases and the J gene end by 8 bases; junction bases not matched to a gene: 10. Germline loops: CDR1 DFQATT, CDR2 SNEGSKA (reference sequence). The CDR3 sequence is CSARSDRGMSKQYF. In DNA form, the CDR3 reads TGCAGTGCTAGATCGGACAGGGGAATGTCCAAGCAGTACTTC.

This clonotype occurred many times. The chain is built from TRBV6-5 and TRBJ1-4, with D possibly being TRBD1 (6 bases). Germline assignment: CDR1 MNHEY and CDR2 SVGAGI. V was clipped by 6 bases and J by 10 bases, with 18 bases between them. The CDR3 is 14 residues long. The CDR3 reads CASRTGLEEGKLFF. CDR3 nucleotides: TGTGCCAGCAGGACAGGATTGGAGGAGGGAAAACTGTTTTTT.

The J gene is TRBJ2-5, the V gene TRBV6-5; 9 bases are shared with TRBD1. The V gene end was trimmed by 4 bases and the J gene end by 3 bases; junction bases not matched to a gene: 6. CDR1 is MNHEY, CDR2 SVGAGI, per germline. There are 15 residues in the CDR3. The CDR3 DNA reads TGTGCCAGCAGTTGGCGGGGACAGGGTGAAGAGACCCAGTACTTC. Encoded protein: CASSWRGQGEETQYF.

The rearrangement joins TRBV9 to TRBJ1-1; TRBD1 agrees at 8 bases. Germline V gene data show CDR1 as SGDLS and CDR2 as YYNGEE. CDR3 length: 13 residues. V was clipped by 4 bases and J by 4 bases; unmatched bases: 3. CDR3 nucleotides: TGTGCCAGCAGCCAGGGGGCCCTCACTGAAGCTTTCTTT. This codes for CASSQGALTEAFF.

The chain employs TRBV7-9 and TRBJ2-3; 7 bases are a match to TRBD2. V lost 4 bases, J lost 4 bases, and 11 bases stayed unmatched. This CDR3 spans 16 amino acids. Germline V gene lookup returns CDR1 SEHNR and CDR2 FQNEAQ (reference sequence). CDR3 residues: CASSSWTRGAADTQYF. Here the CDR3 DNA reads TGTGCCAGCAGCTCGTGGACTAGAGGGGCCGCAGATACGCAGTATTTT.

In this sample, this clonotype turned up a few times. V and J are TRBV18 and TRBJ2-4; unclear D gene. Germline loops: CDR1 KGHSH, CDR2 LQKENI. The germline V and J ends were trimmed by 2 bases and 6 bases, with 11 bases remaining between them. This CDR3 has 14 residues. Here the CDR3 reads CASSPYGTRNIQYF. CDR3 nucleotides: TGTGCCAGCTCACCATACGGAACAAGAAACATTCAGTACTTC.

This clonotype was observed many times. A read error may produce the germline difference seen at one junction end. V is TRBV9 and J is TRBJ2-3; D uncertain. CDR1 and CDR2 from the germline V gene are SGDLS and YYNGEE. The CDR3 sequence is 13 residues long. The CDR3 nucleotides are TGTGCCAGCAGCGTTAATAGCAGAGATACGCAGTATTTT. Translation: CASSVNSRDTQYF.

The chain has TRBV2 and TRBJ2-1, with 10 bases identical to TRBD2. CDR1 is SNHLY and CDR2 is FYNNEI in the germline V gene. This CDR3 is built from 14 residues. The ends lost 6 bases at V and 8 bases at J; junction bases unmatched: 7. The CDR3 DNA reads TGTGCCAGCAGGACCGGGACTAGCGTCCATGAGCAGTTCTTC. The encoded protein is CASRTGTSVHEQFF.

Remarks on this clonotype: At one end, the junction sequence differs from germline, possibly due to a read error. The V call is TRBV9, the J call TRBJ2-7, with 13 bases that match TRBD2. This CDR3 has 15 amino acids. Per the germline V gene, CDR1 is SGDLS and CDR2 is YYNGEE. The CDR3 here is CASSAGTSGIYGQYF. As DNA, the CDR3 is TGTGCCAGCAGCGCAGGGACTAGCGGGATCTACGGGCAGTACTTC.

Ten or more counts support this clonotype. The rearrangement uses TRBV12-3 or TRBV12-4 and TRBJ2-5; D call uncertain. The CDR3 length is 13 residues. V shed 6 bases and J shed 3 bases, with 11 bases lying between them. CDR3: CASRTSVEETQYF. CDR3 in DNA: TGTGCCAGCAGGACCAGTGTGGAAGAGACCCAGTACTTC.

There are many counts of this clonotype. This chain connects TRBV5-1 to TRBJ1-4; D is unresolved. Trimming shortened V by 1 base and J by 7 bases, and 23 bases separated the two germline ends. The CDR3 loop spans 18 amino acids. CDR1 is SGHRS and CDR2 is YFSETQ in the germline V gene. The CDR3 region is CASSLMWTPLGLREKLFF. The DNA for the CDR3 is TGCGCCAGCAGCTTGATGTGGACCCCCCTCGGATTGCGTGAAAAACTGTTTTTT.